This T cell receptor beta chain was recovered during a study of cytomegalovirus exposure and HLA in healthy donors. Study summary: Approximately 81% of some 390 genotyped donors fell in the Caucasian-associated ancestry cluster.

On this clone: What it binds is unknown.

The CDR3 extends over 12 amino acids. CDR1 and CDR2 from the germline V gene are SGHTA and FQGNSA. The V and J ends lost 4 bases and 9 bases, in that order; junction bases with no gene match: 5. The study ran its PCR with 60 Vbeta and 13 Jbeta primers. Sequencing was performed with immunoSEQ multiplex PCR; in TCRdb, only in-frame clones are kept and a portion is missing. The sample yields 160,000 or so clones, 70% seen once. Study conclusions and caveats: The availability of immune exposure information extended only to CMV serostatus. Rarity characterized most TCR sequences, yet some public TCRs appeared in many donors.

All donors participated as healthy donors of bone marrow. The clonotype was recovered from a man aged 18-30 years in good health and CMV-seropositive. The specimen was PBMCs. This chain uses TRBV7-2 with TRBJ1-1, with TRBD1 identical over 7 bases. In nucleotides, the CDR3 is TGTGCCAGCAGCTCCCGGACAGGTAAAGCTTTCTTT. It yields the protein CASSSRTGKAFF.